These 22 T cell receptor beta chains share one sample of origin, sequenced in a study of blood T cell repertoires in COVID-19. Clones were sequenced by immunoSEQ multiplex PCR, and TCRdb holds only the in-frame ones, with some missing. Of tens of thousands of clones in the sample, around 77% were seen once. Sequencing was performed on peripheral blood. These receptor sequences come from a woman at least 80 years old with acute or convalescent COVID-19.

For the CDR3, the DNA is TGTGCCAGCAGGCTCGGGGGTGAGACAGATACGCAGTATTTT. It specifies CASRLGGETDTQYF. V and J are TRBV28 and TRBJ2-3, with D perhaps matching TRBD2 (6 bases). Per the germline V gene, CDR1 is MDHEN and CDR2 is SYDVKM. V was pared by 6 bases and J by 3 bases, with 13 bases between. This CDR3 comprises 14 residues.

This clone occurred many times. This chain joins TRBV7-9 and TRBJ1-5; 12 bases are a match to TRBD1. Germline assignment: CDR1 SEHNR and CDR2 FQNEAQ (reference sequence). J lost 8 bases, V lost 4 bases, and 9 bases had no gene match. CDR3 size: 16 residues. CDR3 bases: TGTGCCAGCAGCTCGCGGGACAGGGGGCGCGGTGAGCCCCAGCATTTT. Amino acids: CASSSRDRGRGEPQHF.

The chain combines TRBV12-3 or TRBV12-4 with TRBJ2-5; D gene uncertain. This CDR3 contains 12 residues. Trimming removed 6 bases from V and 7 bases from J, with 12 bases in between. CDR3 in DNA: TGTGCCAGCAGCACCAGTGGTGGGACCCAGTACTTC. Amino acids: CASSTSGGTQYF.

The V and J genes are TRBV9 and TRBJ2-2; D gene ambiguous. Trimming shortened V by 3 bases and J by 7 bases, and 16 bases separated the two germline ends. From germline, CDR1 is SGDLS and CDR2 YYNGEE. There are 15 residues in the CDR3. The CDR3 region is CASSGGALFVGELFF. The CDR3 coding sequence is TGTGCCAGCAGCGGCGGAGCCCTTTTCGTCGGGGAGCTGTTTTTT. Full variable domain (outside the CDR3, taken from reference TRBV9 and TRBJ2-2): DSGVTQTPKHLITATGQRVTLRCSPRSGDLSVYWYQQSLDQGLQFLIQYYNGEERAKGNILERFSAQQFPDLHSELNLSSLELGDSALYFCASSGGALFVGELFFGEGSRLTVL.

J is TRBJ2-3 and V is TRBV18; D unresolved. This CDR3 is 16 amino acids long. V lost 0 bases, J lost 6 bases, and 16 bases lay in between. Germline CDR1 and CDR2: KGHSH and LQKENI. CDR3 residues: CASSPPGVIDEDTQYF. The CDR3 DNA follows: TGTGCCAGCTCACCACCAGGAGTGATCGACGAGGATACGCAGTATTTT. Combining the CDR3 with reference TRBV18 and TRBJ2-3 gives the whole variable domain NAGVMQNPRHLVRRRGQEARLRCSPMKGHSHVYWYRQLPEEGLKFMVYLQKENIIDESGMPKERFSAEFPKEGPSILRIQQVVRGDSAAYFCASSPPGVIDEDTQYFGPGTRLTVL.

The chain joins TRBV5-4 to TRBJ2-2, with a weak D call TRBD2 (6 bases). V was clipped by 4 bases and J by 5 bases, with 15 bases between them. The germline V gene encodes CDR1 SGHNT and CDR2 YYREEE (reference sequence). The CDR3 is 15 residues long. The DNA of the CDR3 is TGTGCCAGCAGCCTATCGGGAGTGAGTACCGGGGAGCTGTTTTTT. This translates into CASSLSGVSTGELFF.

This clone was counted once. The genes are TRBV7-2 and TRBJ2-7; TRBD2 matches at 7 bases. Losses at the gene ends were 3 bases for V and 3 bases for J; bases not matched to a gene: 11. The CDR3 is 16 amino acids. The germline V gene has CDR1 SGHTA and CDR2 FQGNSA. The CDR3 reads CASSLGGGSPVYEQYF. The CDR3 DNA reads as TGTGCCAGCAGCTTGGGAGGCGGGAGTCCCGTCTACGAGCAGTACTTC.

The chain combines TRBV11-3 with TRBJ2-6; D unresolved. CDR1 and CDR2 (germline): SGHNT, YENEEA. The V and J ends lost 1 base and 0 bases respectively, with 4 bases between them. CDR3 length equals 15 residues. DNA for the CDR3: TGTGCCAGCAGCTTAGGAGGCTCTGGGGCCAACGTCCTGACTTTC. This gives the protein CASSLGGSGANVLTF.

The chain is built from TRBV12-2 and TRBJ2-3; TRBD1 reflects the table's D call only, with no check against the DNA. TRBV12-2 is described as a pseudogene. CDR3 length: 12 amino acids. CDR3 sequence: CASRLSVDTQYF. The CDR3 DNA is TGTGCAAGTCGCTTATCAGTAGATACGCAGTATTTT.

CDR3 amino acids: CASSQDWASSAKNIQYF. The CDR3 nucleotides are TGCGCCAGCAGCCAAGACTGGGCTTCATCTGCCAAAAACATTCAGTACTTC. The chain combines TRBV4-3 with TRBJ2-4; D uncertain. There are 17 residues in the CDR3. The V end was cut by 0 bases, the J end by 1 base, with 13 bases between. CDR1 LGHNA and CDR2 YSLEER come from the germline V gene.

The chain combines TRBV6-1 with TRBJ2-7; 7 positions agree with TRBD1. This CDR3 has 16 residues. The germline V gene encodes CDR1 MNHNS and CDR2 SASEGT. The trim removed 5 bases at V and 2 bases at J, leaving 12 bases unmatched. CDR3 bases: TGTGCCAGCAGTAAAGAGGGTACAGGGGCCCCCTACGAGCAGTACTTC. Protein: CASSKEGTGAPYEQYF.

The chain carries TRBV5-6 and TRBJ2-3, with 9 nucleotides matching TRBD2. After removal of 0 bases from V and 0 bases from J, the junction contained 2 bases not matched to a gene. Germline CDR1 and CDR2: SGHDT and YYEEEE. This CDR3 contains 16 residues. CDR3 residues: CASSLGLAGSTDTQYF. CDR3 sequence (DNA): TGTGCCAGCAGCTTGGGTCTAGCGGGAAGCACAGATACGCAGTATTTT.

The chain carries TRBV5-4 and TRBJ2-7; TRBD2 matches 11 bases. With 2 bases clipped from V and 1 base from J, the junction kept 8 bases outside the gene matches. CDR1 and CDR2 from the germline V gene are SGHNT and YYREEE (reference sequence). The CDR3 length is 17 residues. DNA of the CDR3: TGTGCCAGCAGCTTAGCCATGACTAGCGGGACATCCTACGAGCAGTACTTC. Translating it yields CASSLAMTSGTSYEQYF.

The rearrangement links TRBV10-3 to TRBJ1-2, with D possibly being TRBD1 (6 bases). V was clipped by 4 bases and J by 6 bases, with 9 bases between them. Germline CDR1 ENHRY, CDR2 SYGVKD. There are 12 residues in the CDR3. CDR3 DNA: TGTGCCATCAGTGTGGGGGCAAATGGCTACACCTTC. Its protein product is CAISVGANGYTF.

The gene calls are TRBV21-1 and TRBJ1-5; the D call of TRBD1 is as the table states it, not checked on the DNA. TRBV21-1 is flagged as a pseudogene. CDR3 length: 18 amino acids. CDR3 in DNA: TGTGCCAGCAGCAAAGTACAAAGGGGCCCCGATAGCAATCAGCCCCAGCATTTT. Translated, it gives CASSKVQRGPDSNQPQHF.

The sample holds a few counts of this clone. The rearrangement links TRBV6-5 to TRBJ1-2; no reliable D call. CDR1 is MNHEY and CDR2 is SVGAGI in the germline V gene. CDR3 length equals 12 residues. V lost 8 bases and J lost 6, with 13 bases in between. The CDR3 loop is CASSLTGNGYTF. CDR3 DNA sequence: TGTGCCAGCTCGTTGACGGGGAATGGCTACACCTTC.

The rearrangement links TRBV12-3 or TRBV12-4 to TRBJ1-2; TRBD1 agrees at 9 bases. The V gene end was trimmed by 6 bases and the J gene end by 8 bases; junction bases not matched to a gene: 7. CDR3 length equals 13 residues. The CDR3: CASRGQGAGGYTF. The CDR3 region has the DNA TGTGCCAGCAGGGGACAGGGTGCGGGGGGCTACACCTTC.

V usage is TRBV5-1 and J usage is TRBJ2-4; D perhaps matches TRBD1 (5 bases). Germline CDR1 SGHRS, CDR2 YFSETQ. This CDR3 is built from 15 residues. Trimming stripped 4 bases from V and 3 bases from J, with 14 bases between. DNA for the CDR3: TGCGCCAGCAGCAGGCCGACAGCGCTCAAAAACATTCAGTACTTC. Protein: CASSRPTALKNIQYF.

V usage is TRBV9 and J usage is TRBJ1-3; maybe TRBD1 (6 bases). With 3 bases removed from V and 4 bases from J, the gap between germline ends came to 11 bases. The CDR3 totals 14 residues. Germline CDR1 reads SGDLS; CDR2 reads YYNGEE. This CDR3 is CASSGRDNGNTIYF. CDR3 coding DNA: TGTGCCAGCAGCGGCCGGGACAACGGAAACACCATATATTTT.

CDR3 in DNA: TGTGCCATCAGGGGACTAGCGGGCTCCTACGAGCAGTACTTC. It translates to CAIRGLAGSYEQYF. V is TRBV10-3 and J is TRBJ2-7, with 12 nucleotides matching TRBD2. This CDR3 has 14 residues. V shed 6 bases, J shed 0 bases, and the junction held 0 bases outside the gene matches. Germline lookup yields CDR1 ENHRY and CDR2 SYGVKD.

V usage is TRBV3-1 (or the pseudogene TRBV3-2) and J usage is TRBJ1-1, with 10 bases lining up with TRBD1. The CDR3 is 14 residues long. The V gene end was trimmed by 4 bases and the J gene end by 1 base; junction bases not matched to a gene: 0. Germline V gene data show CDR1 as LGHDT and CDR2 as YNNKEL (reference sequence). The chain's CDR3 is CASSRTGGNTEAFF. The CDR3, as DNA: TGTGCCAGCAGCCGGACAGGGGGGAACACTGAAGCTTTCTTT.

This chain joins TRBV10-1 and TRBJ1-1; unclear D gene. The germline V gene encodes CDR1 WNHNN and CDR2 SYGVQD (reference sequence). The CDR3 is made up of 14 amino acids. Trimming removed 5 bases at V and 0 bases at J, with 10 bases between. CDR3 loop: CASSHKGVNTEAFF. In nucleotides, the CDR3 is TGCGCCAGCAGTCATAAGGGAGTGAACACTGAAGCTTTCTTT.